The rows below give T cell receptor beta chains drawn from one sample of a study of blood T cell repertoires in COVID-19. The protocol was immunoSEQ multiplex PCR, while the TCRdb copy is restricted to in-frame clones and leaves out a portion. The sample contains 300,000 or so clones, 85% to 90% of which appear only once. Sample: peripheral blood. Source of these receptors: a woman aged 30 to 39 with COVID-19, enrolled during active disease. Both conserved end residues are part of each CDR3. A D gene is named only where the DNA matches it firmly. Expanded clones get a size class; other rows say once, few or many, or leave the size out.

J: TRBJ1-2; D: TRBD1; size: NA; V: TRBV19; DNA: TGTGCCAGTAGTATGGACAGGGGGAATTTCTATGGCTACACCTTC; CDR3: CASSMDRGNFYGYTF
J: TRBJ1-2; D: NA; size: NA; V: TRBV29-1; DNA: TGCAGCGTTGATGCCTCTCCGGCAGGGACTAACTATGGCTACACCTTC; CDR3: CSVDASPAGTNYGYTF
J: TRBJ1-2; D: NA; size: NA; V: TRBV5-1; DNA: TGCGCCAGCAGCTTTCGGTCGGCAGGGGCTGGCTACACCTTC; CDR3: CASSFRSAGAGYTF
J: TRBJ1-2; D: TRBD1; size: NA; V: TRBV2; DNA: TGTGCCAGCAGTGTAGATCTAACAGGGGTCTCTCTCTATGGCTACACCTTC; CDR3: CASSVDLTGVSLYGYTF
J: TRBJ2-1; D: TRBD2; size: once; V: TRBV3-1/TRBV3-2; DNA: TGTGCCAGCAGTTATAGCGGGCCCTACAATGAGCAGTTCTTC; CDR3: CASSYSGPYNEQFF
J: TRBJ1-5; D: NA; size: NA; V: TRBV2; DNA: TGTGCCAGCGGACAGTTAAGCAATCAGCCCCAGCATTTT; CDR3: CASGQLSNQPQHF
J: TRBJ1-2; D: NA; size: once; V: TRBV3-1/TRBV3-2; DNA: TGTGCCAGCAGCCAAGTAGGGGAAGCTAACTATGGCTACACCTTC; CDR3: CASSQVGEANYGYTF
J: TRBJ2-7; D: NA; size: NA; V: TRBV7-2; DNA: TGTGCCAGCAGCCCGTTGGGGGCTCGGAACGAGCAGTACTTC; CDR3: CASSPLGARNEQYF
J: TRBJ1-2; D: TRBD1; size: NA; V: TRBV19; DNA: TGTGCCAGTAGTGGGGACAGAGTTAACTATGGCTACACCTTC; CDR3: CASSGDRVNYGYTF
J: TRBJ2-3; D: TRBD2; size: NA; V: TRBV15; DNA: TGTGCCACCAGCAGAGGAGTAGCGGGAGAAACAGATACGCAGTATTTT; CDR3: CATSRGVAGETDTQYF
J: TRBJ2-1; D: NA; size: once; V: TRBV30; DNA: TGTGCCTGGAGTGTAGCGTCCGGCTCCTACAATGAGCAGTTCTTC; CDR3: CAWSVASGSYNEQFF
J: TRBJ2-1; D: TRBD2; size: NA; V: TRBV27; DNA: TGTGCCAGTCGCCCTAGCGGGAGTAGTGAGCAGTTCTTC; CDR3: CASRPSGSSEQFF
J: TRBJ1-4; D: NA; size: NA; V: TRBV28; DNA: TGTGCCAGCAGTTTAGGAGGTAATTCGGAAAAACTGTTTTTT; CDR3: CASSLGGNSEKLFF
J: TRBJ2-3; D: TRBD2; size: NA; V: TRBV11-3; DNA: TGTGCCAGCAGCTCCGGGACTAGCGGGATCGGCACAGATACGCAGTATTTT; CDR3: CASSSGTSGIGTDTQYF
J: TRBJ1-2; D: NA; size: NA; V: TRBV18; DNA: TGTGCCAGCTCACATGACAGGTTGAACGGCTACACCTTC; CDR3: CASSHDRLNGYTF
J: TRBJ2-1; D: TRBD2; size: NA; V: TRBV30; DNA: TGTGCCTGGACCGGGACTAACAACGGGAATGAGCAGTTCTTC; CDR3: CAWTGTNNGNEQFF
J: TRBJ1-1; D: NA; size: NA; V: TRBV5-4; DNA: TGTGCCAGCACCCTGGACAATCGGAACACTGAAGCTTTCTTT; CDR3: CASTLDNRNTEAFF
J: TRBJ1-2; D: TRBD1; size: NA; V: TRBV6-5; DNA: TGTGCCAGCAGTTACTCTGGCAGGGGGCGAGGGGATGGCTACACCTTC; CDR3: CASSYSGRGRGDGYTF
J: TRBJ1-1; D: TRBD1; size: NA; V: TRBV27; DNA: TGTGCCAGCAGTCAGCCCGGGACAGGGTTAGAGGGTGAAGCTTTCTTT; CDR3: CASSQPGTGLEGEAFF
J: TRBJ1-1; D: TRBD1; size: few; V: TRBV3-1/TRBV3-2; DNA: TGTGCCAGCAGCCAAGTCGACAGGGGAATCCCTGAAGCTTTCTTT; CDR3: CASSQVDRGIPEAFF
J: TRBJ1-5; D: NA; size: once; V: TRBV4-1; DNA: TGCGCCAGCAGCCAAGACATGGAGGATCAGCCCCAGCATTTT; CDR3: CASSQDMEDQPQHF
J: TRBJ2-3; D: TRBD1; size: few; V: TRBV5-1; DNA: TGCGCCAGCAGCTTGGCAGGGCAGGGGGCAGATACGCAGTATTTT; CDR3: CASSLAGQGADTQYF
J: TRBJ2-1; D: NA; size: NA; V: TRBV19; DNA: TGTGCCAGTAGTATAGGGACTGGCCGGGGGTACAATGAGCAGTTCTTC; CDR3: CASSIGTGRGYNEQFF
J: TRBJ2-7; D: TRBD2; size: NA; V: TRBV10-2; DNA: TGCGCCAGCGCGACTAGCGGCTCCTACGAGCAGTACTTC; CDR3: CASATSGSYEQYF
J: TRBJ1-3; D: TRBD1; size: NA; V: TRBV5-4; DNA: TGTGCCAGCAGCTCTTACCCCGGGACAGCTGGAAACACCATATATTTT; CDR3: CASSSYPGTAGNTIYF
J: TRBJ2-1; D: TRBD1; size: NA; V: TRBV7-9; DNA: TGTGCCAGCAGTCCACGGACAGGGCGTTTGGGTAGCAATGAGCAGTTCTTC; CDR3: CASSPRTGRLGSNEQFF
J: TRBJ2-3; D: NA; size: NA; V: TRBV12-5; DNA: TGTGCTAGTGGTTTGGTAGTCGGGGGTGGCACAGATACGCAGTATTTT; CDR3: CASGLVVGGGTDTQYF
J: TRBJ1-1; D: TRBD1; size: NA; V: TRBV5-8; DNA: TGTGCCAGCAGCTTGGTTGTAGGGGGCCTCACTGAAGCTTTCTTT; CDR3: CASSLVVGGLTEAFF
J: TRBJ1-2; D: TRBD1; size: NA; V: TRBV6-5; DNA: TGTGCCAGCACCGCTAGCCCGACAGGGGGGGGCTACACCTTC; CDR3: CASTASPTGGGYTF
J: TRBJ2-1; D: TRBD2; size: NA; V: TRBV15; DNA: TGTGCCACCAGCAGAGTGGTTGTCACTAGCGGGAGCAATGAGCAGTTCTTC; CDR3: CATSRVVVTSGSNEQFF
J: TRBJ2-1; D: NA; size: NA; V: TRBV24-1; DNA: TGTGCCACCAGTGACCCCTCAGGGAATGAGCAGTTCTTC; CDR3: CATSDPSGNEQFF
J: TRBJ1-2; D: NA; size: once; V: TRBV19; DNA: TGTGCCAGTAAACCTTCACGCGGGACGGCCTATGGCTACACCTTC; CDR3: CASKPSRGTAYGYTF
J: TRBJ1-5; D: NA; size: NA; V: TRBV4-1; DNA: TGCGCCAGCAGCCAAGAACAGGCAGGACAAAATCAGCCCCAGCATTTT; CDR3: CASSQEQAGQNQPQHF
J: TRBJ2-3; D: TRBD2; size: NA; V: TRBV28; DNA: TGTGCCAGCAGCTTACTAGCGGGGGGATCTAGCACAGATACGCAGTATTTT; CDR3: CASSLLAGGSSTDTQYF
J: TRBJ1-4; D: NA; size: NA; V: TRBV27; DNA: TGTGCCAGCAGGGGGGCGGGTTCCCCTCATGAAAAACTGTTTTTT; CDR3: CASRGAGSPHEKLFF
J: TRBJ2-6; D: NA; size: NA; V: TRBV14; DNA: TGTGCCAGCAGCCACCCCCCACAGCCTCTGACTTTC; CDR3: CASSHPPQPLTF
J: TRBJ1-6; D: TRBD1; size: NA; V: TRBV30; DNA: TGTGCCTGGAGAGGAGGGACAGTCCGAAGTAATTCACCCCTCCACTTT; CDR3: CAWRGGTVRSNSPLHF
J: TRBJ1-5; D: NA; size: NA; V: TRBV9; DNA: TGTGCCAGCAGCTTGCAGGGTAGGAGCAATCAGCCCCAGCATTTT; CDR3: CASSLQGRSNQPQHF
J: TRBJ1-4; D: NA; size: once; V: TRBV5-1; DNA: TGCGCCAGCAGCTTGCCGGGTTCGGATGAAAAACTGTTTTTT; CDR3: CASSLPGSDEKLFF
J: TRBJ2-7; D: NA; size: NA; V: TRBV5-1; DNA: TGCGCCAGCAGCGACTCGGCTGGCTACGAGCAGTACTTC; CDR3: CASSDSAGYEQYF
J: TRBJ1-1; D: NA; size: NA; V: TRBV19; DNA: TGTGCCAGTAGTACTCCAGGGGTGAACACTGAAGCTTTCTTT; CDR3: CASSTPGVNTEAFF
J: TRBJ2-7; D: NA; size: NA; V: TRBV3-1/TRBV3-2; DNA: TGTGCCAGCAGCCTAGGAGGTAGCGAGCAGTACTTC; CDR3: CASSLGGSEQYF
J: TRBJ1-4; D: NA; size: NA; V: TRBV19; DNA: TGTGCCAGTACGAGACAGTACTTTGGTAATGAAAAACTGTTTTTT; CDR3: CASTRQYFGNEKLFF
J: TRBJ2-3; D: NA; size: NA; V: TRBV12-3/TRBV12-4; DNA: TGTGCCAGCAGTTTTAAAGATACGCAGTATTTT; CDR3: CASSFKDTQYF
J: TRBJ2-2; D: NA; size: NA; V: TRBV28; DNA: TGTGCCAGCAGGTTAAGGGGCACCGGGGAGCTGTTTTTT; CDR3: CASRLRGTGELFF
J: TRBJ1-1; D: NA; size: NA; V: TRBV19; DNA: TGTGCCAGTAGGTCAGGGCAAACTGAAGCTTTCTTT; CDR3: CASRSGQTEAFF
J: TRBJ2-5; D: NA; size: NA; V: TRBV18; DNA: TGTGCCAGCTCACCACCCAGGGCCGGGGAGACCCAGTACTTC; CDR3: CASSPPRAGETQYF
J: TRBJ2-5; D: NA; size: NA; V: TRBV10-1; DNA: TGCGCCAGCAGTGCCCCGGGAGAAGAGACCCAGTACTTC; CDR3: CASSAPGEETQYF
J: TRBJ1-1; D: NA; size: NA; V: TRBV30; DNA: TGTGCCTGGAACGAAGAGTCGAACACTGAAGCTTTCTTT; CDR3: CAWNEESNTEAFF